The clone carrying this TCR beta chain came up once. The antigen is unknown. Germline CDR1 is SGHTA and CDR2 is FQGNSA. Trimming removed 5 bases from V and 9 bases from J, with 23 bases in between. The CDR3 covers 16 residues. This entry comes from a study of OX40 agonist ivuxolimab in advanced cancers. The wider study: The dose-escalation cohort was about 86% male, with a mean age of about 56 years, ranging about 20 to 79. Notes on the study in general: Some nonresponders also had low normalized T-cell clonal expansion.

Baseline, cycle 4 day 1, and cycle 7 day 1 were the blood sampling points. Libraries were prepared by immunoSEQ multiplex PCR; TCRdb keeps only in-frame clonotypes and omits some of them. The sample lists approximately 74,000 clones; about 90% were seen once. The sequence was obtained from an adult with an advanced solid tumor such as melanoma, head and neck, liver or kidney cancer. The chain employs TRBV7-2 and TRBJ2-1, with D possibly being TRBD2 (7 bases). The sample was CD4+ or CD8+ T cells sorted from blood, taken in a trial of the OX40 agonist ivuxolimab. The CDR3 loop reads CASSVPQGGGNGEQFF. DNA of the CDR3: TGTGCCAGCAGCGTCCCCCAAGGGGGGGGGAATGGTGAGCAGTTCTTC.